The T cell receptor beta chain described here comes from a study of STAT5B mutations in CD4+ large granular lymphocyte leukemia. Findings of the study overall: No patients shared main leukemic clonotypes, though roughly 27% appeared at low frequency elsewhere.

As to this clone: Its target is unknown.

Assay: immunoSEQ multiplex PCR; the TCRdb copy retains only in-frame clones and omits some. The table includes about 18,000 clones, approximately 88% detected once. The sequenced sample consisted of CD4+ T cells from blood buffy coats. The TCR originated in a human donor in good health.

The CDR3: CASSDRGDALEQYF. In nucleotides, the CDR3 is TGTGCCAGCAGCGATCGAGGGGATGCCCTCGAGCAGTACTTC. This sequence joins TRBV7-9 and TRBJ2-7; perhaps D is TRBD1 or TRBD2 (5 bases each). Per the germline V gene, CDR1 is SEHNR and CDR2 is FQNEAQ (reference sequence). This CDR3 has 14 amino acids. The germline V and J ends were trimmed by 5 bases and 6 bases, with 17 bases remaining between them.